Following are 5 T cell receptor beta chains from one sample sequenced in a study of regulatory T cells in long-lasting Graves disease. Time point specified: newly diagnosed GD, antithyroid drugs for less than 3 months. Construction of the TCR library relied on RNA isolated from PBMCs. The TCR beta library used iRepertoire HTBI primers with Arm-PCR amplification of CDR3. One entry per CDR3 protein, called by TCRdb with MiXCR from the multiplex PCR reads. The sample lists around 500,000 distinct CDR3 sequences; roughly 16% were seen once. The data also belong to a second study, concerning T cells in Graves' hyperthyroidism and ophthalmopathy.

Material: peripheral blood mononuclear cells (PBMCs), obtained at new diagnosis, from a patient treated with antithyroid drugs. Receptor source: a middle-aged woman with Graves disease.

The chain combines TRBV9 with TRBJ2-3; 8 bases map to TRBD1. Germline assignment: CDR1 SGDLS and CDR2 YYNGEE. There are 16 residues in the CDR3. The junction had 11 bases not matched to a gene; V was cut back by 4 bases and J by 4 bases. The CDR3 here is CASSKEGQGLADTQYF. The DNA of the CDR3 is TGTGCCAGCAGCAAAGAAGGACAGGGACTGGCAGATACGCAGTATTTT.

The J gene is TRBJ2-7, the V gene TRBV7-8, with 10 bases matching TRBD2. CDR3 size: 15 residues. J lost 3 bases, V lost 6 bases, and 8 bases had no gene match. Germline V lookup: CDR1 SGHVS, CDR2 FQNEAQ. The CDR3 loop reads CASSVMASGGYEQYF. The CDR3 coding sequence is TGTGCCAGCAGTGTAATGGCTAGCGGGGGCTACGAGCAGTACTTC.

This clonotype was detected many times. The chain is built from TRBV11-3 and TRBJ2-5, with 10 bases identical to TRBD2. Germline V gene data show CDR1 as SGHNT and CDR2 as YENEEA. CDR3 length: 15 residues. The trim removed 5 bases at V and 3 bases at J, leaving 6 bases unmatched. The DNA for the CDR3 is TGTGCCAGCAGCATCAGCGGGACTAGCGAAGAGACCCAGTACTTC. It encodes CASSISGTSEETQYF.

This clonotype was observed a few times. V is TRBV2 and J is TRBJ2-5; 11 bases fit TRBD1. Germline V gene sequence: CDR1 SNHLY, CDR2 FYNNEI. The CDR3 has 14 residues. V shed 6 bases, J shed 3 bases, and the junction held 3 bases outside the gene matches. In DNA form, the CDR3 reads TGTGCCAGCAGGACGGGACAGGGGGAAGAGACCCAGTACTTC. This gives the protein CASRTGQGEETQYF.

This clonotype showed up many times. This sequence joins TRBV27 and TRBJ1-2, with D maybe TRBD1 (5 bases). The length of the CDR3 is 15 residues. Germline values: CDR1 MNHEY, CDR2 SMNVEV (reference sequence). V lost 5 bases to trimming and J lost 4 bases, with 17 bases between them. The CDR3, as DNA: TGTGCCAGCAGTCTTGGGACCCCTGAGGGCTATGGCTACACCTTC. Its translation is CASSLGTPEGYGYTF.